These 8 T cell receptor beta chains were sequenced from one sample in a study of control samples from healthy donors and cancer patients. Produced via immunoSEQ multiplex PCR; TCRdb's table is partial and in-frame only. This table has roughly 98,000 clones, just over 90% appearing once. Sequencing was carried out using blood. The receptors derive from a man aged 18-30 years in good health.

The gene calls are TRBV21-1 and TRBJ1-4. TRBV21-1 is an annotated pseudogene. This CDR3 spans 14 amino acids. The CDR3 region has the DNA TGTGCCAGCAGCCCTAAGGGACTGAATGAAAAACTGTTTTTT. This codes for CASSPKGLNEKLFF.

This chain uses TRBV6-5 with TRBJ1-2; the match to TRBD1 covers 7 bases. Germline V gene lookup returns CDR1 MNHEY and CDR2 SVGAGI. V lost 6 bases to trimming and J lost 2 bases; unmatched junction nucleotides: 9. The CDR3 runs 15 residues. This CDR3 reads CASRGKPGQNYGYTF. In DNA form, the CDR3 reads TGTGCCAGCAGGGGGAAGCCGGGACAGAACTATGGCTACACCTTC.

CDR3 in amino acids: CAWSVPPHQPQHF. CDR3 nucleotides: TGTGCCTGGAGTGTACCTCCCCATCAGCCCCAGCATTTT. This chain connects TRBV30 to TRBJ1-5; no clear D. Trimming shortened V by 0 bases and J by 5 bases, and 8 bases separated the two germline ends. Germline V gene data show CDR1 as GTSNPN and CDR2 as SVGIG (reference sequence). The CDR3 length is 13 residues. The full variable domain, rest sourced from reference TRBV30 and TRBJ1-5, is SQTIHQWPATLVQPVGSPLSLECTVEGTSNPNLYWYRQAAGRGLQLLFYSVGIGQISSEVPQNLSASRPQDRQFILSSKKLLLSDSGFYLCAWSVPPHQPQHFGDGTRLSIL.

This clone was counted only a few times. The rearrangement links TRBV19 to TRBJ1-4; TRBD1 matches 8 bases. This CDR3 is built from 14 residues. Germline CDR1 LNHDA, CDR2 SQIVND (reference sequence). V trimming: 5 bases; J trimming: 7 bases; junction bases outside the gene matches: 6. CDR3 coding DNA: TGTGCCAGTAGTGGCCCGACAGGGGTTGAAAAACTGTTTTTT. Amino acid sequence: CASSGPTGVEKLFF.

J is TRBJ1-2 and V is TRBV4-1; D call uncertain. Germline assignment: CDR1 MGHRA and CDR2 YSYEKL. The CDR3 is made up of 14 amino acids. V was pared by 2 bases and J by 4 bases, with 11 bases between. The CDR3 DNA reads TGCGCCAGCAGCCAAAGGCGGGAAGGCTATGGCTACACCTTC. This codes for CASSQRREGYGYTF.

The V and J genes are TRBV4-3 and TRBJ2-7; TRBD1 matches 9 bases. V trimming: 0 bases; J trimming: 7 bases; junction bases outside the gene matches: 4. CDR1 LGHNA and CDR2 YSLEER come from the germline V gene. The CDR3 length is 14 residues. This CDR3 reads CASSQDTGGKEQYF. The CDR3 DNA follows: TGCGCCAGCAGCCAAGATACAGGGGGCAAGGAGCAGTACTTC.

The rearrangement links TRBV19 to TRBJ2-1, with 9 bases that match TRBD2. V was pared by 3 bases and J by 6 bases, with 6 bases of the junction left unmatched. The CDR3 covers 15 residues. CDR1 is LNHDA, CDR2 SQIVND, per germline (reference sequence). The CDR3 sequence is CASSILAGGGNEQFF. CDR3 coding DNA: TGTGCCAGTAGTATTCTGGCGGGAGGGGGCAATGAGCAGTTCTTC.

The chain joins TRBV29-1 to TRBJ2-3, with 8 bases identical to TRBD2. Germline-derived CDR1 and CDR2 are SQVTM and ANQGSEA. CDR3 length: 14 amino acids. Unmatched junction bases numbered 7, after V lost 2 bases and J lost 6 bases. The CDR3 region has the DNA TGCAGCGTTGAATGGCGGGGGGCAGGGGATACGCAGTATTTT. It codes for CSVEWRGAGDTQYF.